Sequencing of this TCR beta chain was carried out in a study of T cell changes during pregnancy in multiple sclerosis. The germline CDR1 and CDR2 sequences are SGDLS and YYNGEE. CDR3 length: 12 residues. V lost 10 bases, J lost 8 bases, and 13 bases lay in between. The method was immunoSEQ multiplex PCR; TCRdb's version includes in-frame clones alone and lacks a portion of them. The sample lists 60,000 or so clones; over 90% were seen once. This material consisted of peripheral blood, taken in the first trimester of pregnancy. This chain joins TRBV9 and TRBJ1-6; a weak D match, TRBD1 (6 bases). This TCR was recovered from a female donor with multiple sclerosis, enrolled in a pregnancy study. CDR3 loop: CALSDRHSPLHF. In DNA form, the CDR3 reads TGTGCCTTATCAGACAGGCATTCACCCCTCCACTTT.